These 5 T cell receptor beta chains came from one sample sequenced in a study of breast tumors, draining lymph nodes, adjacent tissues. Using its own MiXCR run on the multiplex PCR reads, TCRdb lists one record per CDR3 protein. This sample has 50,000 to 75,000 distinct CDR3 sequences, with 45% to 60% found just once. The material sequenced was breast tumor tissue. These receptor sequences come from a female donor with breast cancer. Some clones in this sample may be carry-over from other donors' samples.

Ten or more counts support this clonotype. The gene calls are TRBV2 and TRBJ1-4; 7 bases agree with TRBD1. The CDR3 has 14 residues. Germline V lookup: CDR1 SNHLY, CDR2 FYNNEI. V was pared by 6 bases and J by 5 bases, with 6 bases of the junction left unmatched. Written as DNA, the CDR3 is TGTGCCAGCAGCTTGACAGGGAAGAATGAAAAACTGTTTTTT. The encoded protein is CASSLTGKNEKLFF.

There are many counts of this clonotype. The chain employs TRBV10-3 and TRBJ1-6; D is ambiguous. In germline, CDR1 is ENHRY, CDR2 SYGVKD. CDR3 length equals 15 residues. V was shortened by 0 bases and J by 7 bases, with 10 bases between the two germline ends. CDR3 protein: CAISESTALNSPLHF. In DNA, the CDR3 is TGTGCCATCAGTGAGTCGACGGCCCTAAATTCACCCCTCCACTTT.

The rearrangement joins TRBV10-3 to TRBJ2-7, with D perhaps TRBD2 (6 bases). Germline CDR1 and CDR2: ENHRY and SYGVKD. The V end lost 3 bases, the J end lost 6 bases, and 18 bases lay between the germline ends. The CDR3 covers 15 residues. The CDR3 DNA sequence: TGTGCCATCAGTGATGGGTGGGAGGCTACGATCGAGCAGTACTTC. Translated, it gives CAISDGWEATIEQYF.

This clonotype has a handful of counts. One base away lies a much larger clone, so this may be a sequencing read error. The chain has TRBV20-1 and TRBJ1-2; 7 bases fit TRBD1. V was clipped by 1 base and J by 7 bases; unmatched bases: 9. This CDR3 is built from 14 residues. Germline V CDR1 and CDR2: DFQATT, SNEGSKA (reference sequence). The DNA of the CDR3 is TGCAGTGCTAGAGTTGGAGGGGGCTCCTCTGGCTACACCTTC. Its translation is CSARVGGGSSGYTF.

The gene calls are TRBV12-3 or TRBV12-4 and TRBJ2-7, with TRBD2 identical over 8 bases. CDR3 length: 16 residues. The J segment lost 4 bases and the V segment lost 3 bases, leaving 11 bases of the junction unmatched. The CDR3 DNA is TGTGCCAGCAGTTTCGCGGGAGGACATTCCTCTTACGAGCAGTACTTC. Protein: CASSFAGGHSSYEQYF.